Listed below are T cell receptor beta chains from one sample, sequenced in a study of blood T cell repertoires in COVID-19. Method: immunoSEQ multiplex PCR; TCRdb's copy keeps in-frame clones and lacks some. The table includes about 120,000 clones, 85% detected once. Sequencing was performed on peripheral blood. These receptors originate from a man aged 35 to 55 with acute or convalescent COVID-19. CDR3s include the opening cysteine and the closing phenylalanine or tryptophan. A D gene is named only where the DNA matches it firmly. Clone sizes are given selectively: once, few, many, or a class where the clone is expanded.

TRBJ2-7,TRBV19,TRBD1,once,CASSPGTGVRSYEQYF,TGTGCCAGTAGTCCTGGGACAGGGGTCCGGTCCTACGAGCAGTACTTC
TRBJ1-5,TRBV5-5,.,.,CASSFSEDQPQHF,TGTGCCAGCAGCTTTTCCGAGGATCAGCCCCAGCATTTT
TRBJ2-3,TRBV21-1,.,.,CARECTDTQYF,TGTGCCAGGGAGTGCACAGATACGCAGTATTTT
TRBJ2-7,TRBV3-1/TRBV3-2,.,few,CASSFRGTYEQYF,TGTGCCAGCAGCTTCAGGGGTACCTACGAGCAGTACTTC
TRBJ1-1,TRBV7-9,.,.,CASSFGGVDTEAFF,TGTGCCAGCAGCTTTGGGGGGGTGGACACTGAAGCTTTCTTT
TRBJ1-2,TRBV5-1,.,.,CASSLESGYGYGYTF,TGCGCCAGCAGCTTGGAGTCAGGGTATGGCTATGGCTACACCTTC
TRBJ2-3,TRBV2,.,.,CATSLTDTQYF,TGTGCCACCAGTCTCACAGATACGCAGTATTTT
TRBJ2-7,TRBV6-5,.,.,CASRRTSPYEQYF,TGTGCCAGCAGGAGGACATCTCCCTACGAGCAGTACTTC
TRBJ1-1,TRBV29-1,.,.,CSVGVRGNTEAFF,TGCAGCGTTGGAGTCAGGGGAAACACTGAAGCTTTCTTT
TRBJ2-1,TRBV13,TRBD2,few,CASSAGLAGDEQFF,TGTGCCAGCAGCGCAGGACTAGCGGGGGATGAGCAGTTCTTC
TRBJ1-6,TRBV3-1/TRBV3-2,.,few,CASSQGGWGSPLHF,TGTGCCAGCAGCCAAGGAGGGTGGGGTTCACCCCTCCACTTT
TRBJ2-3,TRBV24-1,.,.,CATSARRGGTDTQYF,TGTGCCACCAGTGCTCGAAGGGGCGGCACAGATACGCAGTATTTT
TRBJ1-5,TRBV11-2,TRBD1,.,CASSLTGQGNQPQHF,TGTGCCAGCAGCTTGACGGGACAGGGGAATCAGCCCCAGCATTTT
TRBJ1-5,TRBV7-9,TRBD1,once,CASSSDRATNQPQHF,TGTGCCAGCAGCTCGGACAGGGCGACAAATCAGCCCCAGCATTTT
TRBJ1-2,TRBV5-1,.,.,CASSLAGGNIDYGYTF,TGCGCCAGCAGCTTGGCCGGGGGAAATATCGACTATGGCTACACCTTC